This T cell receptor (beta chain) was identified during a study of blood T cell repertoires in COVID-19. In the study's own analysis: Reference gene primer amplification gave estimated nucleated cell counts. The protocol was immunoSEQ multiplex PCR, while the TCRdb copy is restricted to in-frame clones and leaves out a portion. D and trimming were read from the DNA, whereas the V and J calls and clone size are those reported in that table. This table holds about 180,000 clones, 88% found once. The germline V and J ends were trimmed by 3 bases and 0 bases, with 9 bases remaining between them. The CDR3 covers 14 residues. Germline CDR1 is SGHRS and CDR2 is YFSETQ. This clone showed up just a few times.

The chain joins TRBV5-1 to TRBJ2-5; D may be TRBD2 (5 bases). The sequence came from a woman aged 25-40 years with acute or convalescent COVID-19. The sequenced sample consisted of peripheral blood. This chain's CDR3 is CASSSRGYQETQYF. DNA for the CDR3: TGCGCCAGCAGCTCTCGAGGGTACCAAGAGACCCAGTACTTC.